These T cell receptor beta chains were read from a single sample in a study of long-term antiretroviral therapy in people with HIV. Method: immunoSEQ multiplex PCR; TCRdb's copy keeps in-frame clones and lacks some. The sample holds about 17,000 clones, more than 85% seen once. The sequences come from unsorted PBMCs, collected 0.3 years after starting antiretroviral therapy. The origin of the receptors is a man aged 60 to 69 with HIV. CDR3s leave out the opening cysteine and the closing phenylalanine or tryptophan. A D gene is named only where the DNA matches it firmly.

TRBJ1-5 TRBV7-9 - ASSLVGGVNQPQH
TRBJ2-1 TRBV5-4 TRBD1 ASSTTGDSYNEQF
TRBJ1-1 TRBV27 - ASRTNGGATEAF
TRBJ1-4 TRBV19 TRBD1 ASSTTGGMGATNEKLF
TRBJ2-1 TRBV27 - ASSFFGGYNEQF
TRBJ2-2 TRBV11-3 - ASSLDLSPEATGELF
TRBJ2-3 TRBV7-9 - ASSYNREDTQY
TRBJ1-2 TRBV6-5 - ASSYSEGIPGGYT
TRBJ2-5 TRBV7-6 TRBD1 ASSPPATGVEETQY
TRBJ1-2 TRBV6-1 - ARPKNLGYGYT
TRBJ1-2 TRBV7-9 - ASSSFGWQGLDYGYT
TRBJ2-7 TRBV18 - ASSPASNYYEQY
TRBJ2-7 TRBV7-6 TRBD1 ASSRDRGQGYEQY
TRBJ2-1 TRBV5-1 - ASSVDISYNEQF
TRBJ2-2 TRBV7-8 - ASSPYLASGELF
TRBJ1-2 TRBV7-2 - ASSLDGGFYGYT
TRBJ1-4 TRBV29-1 - SVPWGEKLF
TRBJ2-7 TRBV18 - ASSPYTSYEQY
TRBJ2-6 TRBV10-1 - ASSDSGANVLT
TRBJ2-7 TRBV5-4 - ASSAGTTRPLSYEQY
TRBJ2-5 TRBV18 - ASSPLGAAQY
TRBJ1-1 TRBV7-2 - ASSSGARNTEAF
TRBJ1-5 TRBV10-2 - ATGPGAQPQH
TRBJ2-1 TRBV30 TRBD2 AWSVRISGGPAF
TRBJ1-6 TRBV6-5 - ASSPGAGSPLH
TRBJ2-3 TRBV5-1 - ASSLKAGSRADTQY
TRBJ1-2 TRBV28 - ASLRNDGYGYT
TRBJ2-7 TRBV7-6 TRBD2 ASSLRTSGVYEQY
TRBJ2-5 TRBV28 - ASSLRPYQETQY
TRBJ2-7 TRBV5-1 - ASSNGQGYDEQY
TRBJ2-2 TRBV15 - ATSQRVGRLITGELF
TRBJ1-1 TRBV6-1 - ASSPRGNTEAF
TRBJ2-3 TRBV5-4 - ASSLGPGDPSTDTQY
TRBJ1-1 TRBV5-1 - ASSKAGRSGTEAF
TRBJ2-1 TRBV10-3 - AISEGYREDEQF
TRBJ1-3 TRBV28 TRBD1 ASRGTGAGNTIY
TRBJ2-3 TRBV15 - ATSRGRAPDTQY
TRBJ2-4 TRBV5-1 - ASSPLLGAKNIQY
TRBJ1-5 TRBV5-8 - ASTGRGRNSAQPQH
TRBJ2-7 TRBV6-1 - ASSEALPSLGLEQY
TRBJ2-6 TRBV29-1 TRBD1 SVPGTGGAGANVLT
TRBJ2-7 TRBV19 - ASSARVSYEQY
TRBJ1-6 TRBV18 - ASSGQNNSPLH
TRBJ2-7 TRBV27 - ASSLQSGSEQY
TRBJ2-5 TRBV11-2 - ASSLIQGLGGQETQY
TRBJ2-7 TRBV9 - ASSSFDRAGGEQY
TRBJ1-2 TRBV27 - ASSPGLGYGYT
TRBJ2-1 TRBV14 TRBD2 ASSQDVSGSGYNEQF
TRBJ1-5 TRBV19 - ASSLISGSSGVNQPQH
TRBJ1-2 TRBV5-8 - ASSFRANYGYT
TRBJ1-5 TRBV4-1 - ASSRERDQPQH